This TCR beta chain was recorded in a study of blood T cell repertoires in COVID-19. Study information: Italy, Spain and the United States were the sources of the convalescent and acute COVID-19 samples. The cDNA or gDNA used as material had been derived from T cells, B-cell-depleted T cells, or PBMCs.

Produced via immunoSEQ multiplex PCR; TCRdb's table is partial and in-frame only. Of approximately 90,000 clones listed, about 84% are singletons. The CDR3 spans 17 residues. J was trimmed by 3 bases and V by 1 base; bases with no gene match: 10. Per germline, CDR1 SGHAT and CDR2 FQNNGV. J is TRBJ2-7 and V is TRBV11-2; TRBD1 agrees at 9 bases. The receptor comes from a man aged 60 to 69 with acute or convalescent COVID-19. Sequences were obtained from peripheral blood. This chain's CDR3 is CASSLGPGQGMVYEQYF. The CDR3 coding sequence is TGTGCCAGCAGCTTAGGACCGGGACAGGGAATGGTCTACGAGCAGTACTTC.